Presented here are 22 T cell receptor beta chains from one specimen sequenced in a study of human T cells and chemical hapten exposure. TCRdb analysed the RACE reads with MiXCR anew, one entry per CDR3 protein. The table shows around 74,000 distinct CDR3 sequences, with around a third occurring only once. The time point is: patch test 1, 2 weeks after DPC sensitization. Specified treatment: therapeutic diphenylcyclopropenone sensitization with weekly scalp DPC. Sequencing was performed on whole blood, taken in connection with sensitization to the hapten diphenylcyclopropenone (DPC). These receptors all come from a middle-aged man with alopecia areata. Some clones in this sample may be carry-over from other donors' samples.

The genes are TRBV2 and TRBJ2-7, with no clear D. The CDR3 contains 14 residues. Germline V gene lookup returns CDR1 SNHLY and CDR2 FYNNEI. The V end was cut by 2 bases, the J end by 2 bases, with 10 bases between. The CDR3 nucleotides are TGTGCCAGCAGTGAACTCCTCCCACCCTACGAGCAGTACTTC. The encoded protein is CASSELLPPYEQYF.

The J gene is TRBJ1-1, the V gene TRBV9, with 8 positions matching TRBD1. V shed 6 bases and J 1 base; nucleotides not matched to a gene: 8. CDR3 length equals 15 residues. Looked up from germline, CDR1 is SGDLS and CDR2 is YYNGEE. CDR3 sequence (DNA): TGTGCCAGCACCCCTCTCGGACAGGGGAACACTGAAGCTTTCTTT. It translates to CASTPLGQGNTEAFF.

The V call is TRBV27, the J call TRBJ2-2, with 7 bases identical to TRBD1. Unmatched junction bases numbered 9, after V lost 3 bases and J lost 2 bases. The CDR3 extends over 17 amino acids. Germline CDR1 MNHEY, CDR2 SMNVEV (reference sequence). This chain's CDR3 is CASSFDRVSTNTGELFF. The CDR3 nucleotides read TGTGCCAGCAGTTTCGACAGGGTCTCAACCAACACCGGGGAGCTGTTTTTT.

This clonotype appeared many times. The rearrangement joins TRBV12-3 or TRBV12-4 to TRBJ2-3, with TRBD1 matching 7 bases. The CDR3 runs to 14 residues. V lost 7 bases and J lost 2; bases outside the gene matches: 6. The CDR3 DNA sequence: TGTGCCAGCACCGGACAGGAGAACACAGATACGCAGTATTTT. Amino acids: CASTGQENTDTQYF.

This clonotype was counted between two and nine times. V usage is TRBV28 and J usage is TRBJ2-7; D may be TRBD1 (6 bases). CDR3 length: 13 residues. Trimming stripped 2 bases from V and 5 bases from J, with 10 bases between. From germline, CDR1 is MDHEN and CDR2 SYDVKM. CDR3: CASSLPGADEQYF. The CDR3 nucleotides are TGTGCCAGCAGTTTACCAGGGGCGGACGAGCAGTACTTC.

The sample holds a few counts of this clonotype. The chain carries TRBV5-6 and TRBJ2-3, with D perhaps matching TRBD1 (5 bases). The germline gives CDR1 SGHDT, CDR2 YYEEEE. The CDR3 loop spans 14 amino acids. Trimming stripped 0 bases from V and 2 bases from J, with 7 bases between. This chain's CDR3 is CASSLGQYTDTQYF. CDR3 sequence (DNA): TGTGCCAGCAGCTTGGGACAGTACACAGATACGCAGTATTTT. Combining the CDR3 with reference TRBV5-6 and TRBJ2-3 gives the whole variable domain DAGVTQSPTHLIKTRGQQVTLRCSPKSGHDTVSWYQQALGQGPQFIFQYYEEEERQRGNFPDRFSGHQFPNYSSELNVNALLLGDSALYLCASSLGQYTDTQYFGPGTRLTVL.

This clonotype has only a few counts. The V gene is TRBV29-1, the J gene TRBJ2-5, with D possibly matching TRBD1 (5 bases). V dropped 3 bases and J dropped 9 bases, with 20 bases sitting between them. The V gene's germline CDR1 is SQVTM and CDR2 ANQGSEA. This CDR3 is 14 amino acids long. CDR3 DNA: TGCAGCGTTGATAGTCCGACAGAGAAGAGAGCCCAGTACTTC. Amino acid sequence: CSVDSPTEKRAQYF. The variable domain in full, with the rest retrieved from reference TRBV29-1 and TRBJ2-5, is SAVISQKPSRDICQRGTSLTIQCQVDSQVTMMFWYRQQPGQSLTLIATANQGSEATYESGFVIDKFPISRPNLTFSTLTVSNMSPEDSSIYLCSVDSPTEKRAQYFGPGTRLLVL.

The chain joins TRBV20-1 to TRBJ2-7; no firm D call. The CDR3 totals 12 residues. V was shortened by 3 bases and J by 3 bases, with 9 bases between the two germline ends. CDR1 is DFQATT, CDR2 SNEGSKA, per germline (reference sequence). DNA for the CDR3: TGCAGTGCTAGGGGGTCTTTCTACGAGCAGTACTTC. Amino acids: CSARGSFYEQYF.

This clonotype occurred a few times. This chain uses TRBV15 with TRBJ1-1; 7 nucleotides line up with TRBD1. This CDR3 has 14 residues. Germline CDR1 LNHNV, CDR2 YYDKDF (reference sequence). V lost 4 bases and J lost 4; bases outside the gene matches: 6. The CDR3 nucleotides read TGTGCCACCAGCACCCAACAGGGGATCACTGAAGCTTTCTTT. It encodes CATSTQQGITEAFF.

This chain joins TRBV9 and TRBJ2-1; 8 nucleotides agree with TRBD2. In germline, CDR1 is SGDLS, CDR2 YYNGEE. The CDR3 contains 16 residues. V lost 0 bases and J lost 6; bases outside the gene matches: 8. In DNA, the CDR3 is TGTGCCAGCAGCGTAGGCGGTAGCGGGAACACCAATGAGCAGTTCTTC. It translates to CASSVGGSGNTNEQFF.

This clonotype was counted once. One junction end disagrees with the germline gene, perhaps due to a read error. V and J are TRBV2 and TRBJ1-1, with 7 bases that match TRBD1. This CDR3 comprises 18 residues. Germline V lookup: CDR1 SNHLY, CDR2 FYNNEI. The CDR3 nucleotides are TGTGCCAGCAGTTATCGCCCGGGACAGCCGGGAGTGAACACTGAAACTTTCTTT. Protein sequence: CASSYRPGQPGVNTETFF. Variable domain in full (rest from reference TRBV2 and TRBJ1-1): EPEVTQTPSHQVTQMGQEVILRCVPISNHLYFYWYRQILGQKVEFLVSFYNNEISEKSEIFDDQFSVERPDGSNFTLKIRSTKLEDSAMYFCASSYRPGQPGVNTETFFGQGTRLTVV.

This clonotype was detected a few times. The chain employs TRBV20-1 and TRBJ2-3; TRBD2 matches at 10 bases. The V gene end was trimmed by 6 bases and the J gene end by 4 bases; junction bases not matched to a gene: 13. CDR1 DFQATT and CDR2 SNEGSKA come from the germline V gene (reference sequence). There are 16 residues in the CDR3. Here the CDR3 reads CSAPLAGALRADTQYF. CDR3 coding DNA: TGCAGTGCCCCGCTAGCGGGAGCGCTCAGGGCAGATACGCAGTATTTT.

This clonotype has only a few counts. The rearrangement joins TRBV6-5 to TRBJ2-7; D possibly uses TRBD1 or TRBD2 (5 bases each). The CDR3 is 16 amino acids. The V end was cut by 6 bases, the J end by 3 bases, with 21 bases between. Per germline, CDR1 MNHEY and CDR2 SVGAGI. The CDR3 sequence: CASSQGERAGFYEQYF. CDR3 DNA: TGTGCCAGCAGCCAAGGGGAGAGGGCCGGTTTCTACGAGCAGTACTTC.

The J gene is TRBJ2-7, the V gene TRBV20-1, with TRBD2 matching over 13 bases. V lost 6 bases and J lost 7; bases outside the gene matches: 12. Germline V gene data show CDR1 as DFQATT and CDR2 as SNEGSKA (reference sequence). This CDR3 is 15 amino acids long. The CDR3 DNA sequence: TGCAGTGCCGTGCGGACTAGCGGGAGTCGAAGGGAGCAGTACTTC. It translates to CSAVRTSGSRREQYF.

The chain has TRBV24-1 and TRBJ2-1; D is perhaps TRBD1 or TRBD2 (6 bases each). With 4 bases removed from V and 5 bases from J, the gap between germline ends came to 20 bases. The CDR3 runs 17 residues. The germline CDR1 and CDR2 sequences are KGHDR and SFDVKD. CDR3 nucleotide sequence: TGTGCCACCAGTGACCCTCCCCCCGGGGGCGCCGACAATGAGCAGTTCTTC. Its protein product is CATSDPPPGGADNEQFF.

The genes are TRBV6-4 and TRBJ2-1; D is possibly TRBD2 (5 bases). CDR1 is MRHNA, CDR2 SNTAGT, per germline. V lost 4 bases and J 2 bases, leaving 9 bases between the germline ends. The CDR3 has 14 residues. CDR3 region: CASSADSTYNEQFF. DNA for the CDR3: TGTGCCAGCAGTGCGGACTCGACCTACAATGAGCAGTTCTTC.

This clonotype appeared a single time. The CDR3 DNA follows: TGTGCCTGGAGTGCACTAGGGGACACTGAAGCTTTCTTT. As protein: CAWSALGDTEAFF. This chain uses TRBV30 with TRBJ1-1; a weak D match, TRBD1 (5 bases). Germline V gene data show CDR1 as GTSNPN and CDR2 as SVGIG (reference sequence). The V and J ends lost 1 base and 3 bases respectively, with 9 bases between them. The CDR3 is 13 amino acids.

The rearrangement uses TRBV20-1 and TRBJ1-4, with 8 bases aligning to TRBD1. The junction had 17 bases not matched to a gene; V was cut back by 3 bases and J by 17 bases. The germline V gene has CDR1 DFQATT and CDR2 SNEGSKA (reference sequence). The CDR3 consists of 14 residues. CDR3 sequence (DNA): TGCAGTGCTAGTCATGGGACAGGCCTTCCAACCAGATTTTTT. Its protein product is CSASHGTGLPTRFF.

This clonotype has more than one count but fewer than ten. The V gene is TRBV4-1, the J gene TRBJ1-1; D is possibly TRBD1 (5 bases). This CDR3 is 15 amino acids long. Deletions cut 5 bases from V and 1 base from J, with 14 bases between. CDR1 MGHRA and CDR2 YSYEKL come from the germline V gene. DNA for the CDR3: TGCGCCAGCAGCGGGAGGGGCGTACGGAACACTGAAGCTTTCTTT. Encoded protein: CASSGRGVRNTEAFF.

In nucleotides, the CDR3 is TGCGCCAGCAGCTTGACAGGAACAGACTCTGGAAACACCATATATTTT. Amino acid sequence: CASSLTGTDSGNTIYF. The V call is TRBV5-1, the J call TRBJ1-3, with D tentatively TRBD1 (5 bases). CDR3 length: 16 amino acids. Trimming removed 1 base from V and 0 bases from J, with 11 bases in between. Germline values: CDR1 SGHRS, CDR2 YFSETQ.

In its sample, this clonotype was seen a few times. V and J are TRBV5-1 and TRBJ1-3; 7 bases align to TRBD1. J lost 0 bases, V lost 2 bases, and 8 bases had no gene match. This CDR3 contains 17 residues. The germline V gene has CDR1 SGHRS and CDR2 YFSETQ. CDR3 loop: CASSFTGTDYSGNTIYF. The CDR3 bases are TGCGCCAGCAGCTTTACCGGGACAGACTACTCTGGAAACACCATATATTTT.

The table lists this clonotype with a few counts. The V and J genes are TRBV29-1 and TRBJ2-1, with TRBD1 matching 7 bases. CDR1 and CDR2 (germline): SQVTM, ANQGSEA. J lost 5 bases, V lost 7 bases, and 5 bases had no gene match. The CDR3 runs 12 residues. The CDR3 nucleotides are TGCAGCGCGAGGACAGGTAACAATGAGCAGTTCTTC. Amino acid sequence: CSARTGNNEQFF.